This record concerns one T cell receptor beta chain sequence. Donation came from healthy HIV-negative adults that had no recent acute infections or vaccinations. Splitting the CD4+ cells yielded a CD45RA+ naive subset and a CD45RA-negative memory subset. Deep-level running was used for the assay. Per sorted-subset replicate PCR, input was approximately 210 ng DNA, representing roughly 29,000 T cell genomes. Sequenced by immunoSEQ multiplex PCR; TCRdb stores in-frame clones only, minus some. The sample includes approximately 620,000 clones, around 97% of them seen just once. These data are taken from a study of shared clonotypes between healthy human individuals. The ends lost 4 bases at V and 4 bases at J; junction bases unmatched: 10. This CDR3 comprises 18 residues. Germline CDR1 is SGHRS and CDR2 is YFSETQ.

The rearrangement uses TRBV5-1 and TRBJ2-5; TRBD2 matches at 16 bases. The sequence came from a woman in her 30s in good health. The sample taken for sequencing was naive CD4+ T cells sorted from blood. As to subset: CD45RA+ positively selected. In nucleotides, the CDR3 is TGCGCCAGCAGCGAGGGACTAGCGGGAGGGGACTTAGGAGAGACCCAGTACTTC. Its translation: CASSEGLAGGDLGETQYF.